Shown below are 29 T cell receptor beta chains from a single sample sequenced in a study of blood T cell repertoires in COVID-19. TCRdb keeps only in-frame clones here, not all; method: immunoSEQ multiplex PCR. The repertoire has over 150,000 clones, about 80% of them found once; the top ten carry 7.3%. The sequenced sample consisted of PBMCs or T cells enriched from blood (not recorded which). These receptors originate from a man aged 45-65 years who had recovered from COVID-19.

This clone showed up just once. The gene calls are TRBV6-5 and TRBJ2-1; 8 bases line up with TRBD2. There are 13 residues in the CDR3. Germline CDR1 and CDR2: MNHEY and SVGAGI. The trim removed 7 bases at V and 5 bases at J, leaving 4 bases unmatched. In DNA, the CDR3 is TGTGCCAGCAAACTAGCGGATCACAATGAGCAGTTCTTC. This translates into CASKLADHNEQFF.

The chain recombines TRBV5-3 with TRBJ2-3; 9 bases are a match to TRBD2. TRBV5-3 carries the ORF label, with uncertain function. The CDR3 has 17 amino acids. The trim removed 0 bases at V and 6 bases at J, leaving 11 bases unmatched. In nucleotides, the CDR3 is TGTGCCAGAAGCTTGGCCGAGTCCGGGACTAGCTCCGATACGCAGTATTTT. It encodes CARSLAESGTSSDTQYF.

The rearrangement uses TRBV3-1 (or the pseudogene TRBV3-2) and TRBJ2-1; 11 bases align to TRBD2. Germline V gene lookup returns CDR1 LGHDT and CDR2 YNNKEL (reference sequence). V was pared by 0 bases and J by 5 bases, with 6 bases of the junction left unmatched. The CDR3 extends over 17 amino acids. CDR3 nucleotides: TGTGCCAGCAGCCAAGAAAGACTAGCGGGACTAGACAATGAGCAGTTCTTC. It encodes CASSQERLAGLDNEQFF.

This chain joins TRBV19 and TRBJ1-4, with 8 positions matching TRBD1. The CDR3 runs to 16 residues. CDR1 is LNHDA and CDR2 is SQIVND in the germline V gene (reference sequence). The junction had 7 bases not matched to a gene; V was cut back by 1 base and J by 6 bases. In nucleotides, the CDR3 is TGTGCCAGTAGTATAGGGAGCCGGACAGGGTATGAAAAACTGTTTTTT. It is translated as CASSIGSRTGYEKLFF.

The CDR3, as DNA: TGTGCCAGCAGTGAAGCGGTCCCAGGGGGGCAGCAGTTCTTC. As protein: CASSEAVPGGQQFF. The chain recombines TRBV6-1 with TRBJ2-1, with D possibly matching TRBD1 (7 bases). Trimming removed 0 bases from V and 11 bases from J, with 14 bases in between. Germline V lookup: CDR1 MNHNS, CDR2 SASEGT. This CDR3 has 14 amino acids.

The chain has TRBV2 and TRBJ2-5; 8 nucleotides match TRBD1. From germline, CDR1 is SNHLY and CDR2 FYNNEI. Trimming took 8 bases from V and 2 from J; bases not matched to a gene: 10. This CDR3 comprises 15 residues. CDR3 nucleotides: TGTGCCAGCGGGAGGACAGGGATGGGGCAAGAGACCCAGTACTTC. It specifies CASGRTGMGQETQYF. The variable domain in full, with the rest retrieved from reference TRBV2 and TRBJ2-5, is EPEVTQTPSHQVTQMGQEVILRCVPISNHLYFYWYRQILGQKVEFLVSFYNNEISEKSEIFDDQFSVERPDGSNFTLKIRSTKLEDSAMYFCASGRTGMGQETQYFGPGTRLLVL.

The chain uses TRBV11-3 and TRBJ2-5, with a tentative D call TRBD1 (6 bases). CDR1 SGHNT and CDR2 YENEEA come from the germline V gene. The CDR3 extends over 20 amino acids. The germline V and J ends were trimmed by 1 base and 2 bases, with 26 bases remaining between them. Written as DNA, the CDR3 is TGTGCCAGCAGCTTAGCGCTGATCTATCTGGGGGCGAATGAACAAGAGACCCAGTACTTC. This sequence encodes CASSLALIYLGANEQETQYF.

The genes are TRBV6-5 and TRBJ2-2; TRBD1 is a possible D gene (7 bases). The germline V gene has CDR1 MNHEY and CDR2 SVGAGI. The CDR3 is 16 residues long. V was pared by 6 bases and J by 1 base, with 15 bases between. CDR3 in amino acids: CASSYKQGGNTGELFF. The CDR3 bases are TGTGCCAGCAGCTACAAGCAGGGGGGGAACACCGGGGAGCTGTTTTTT.

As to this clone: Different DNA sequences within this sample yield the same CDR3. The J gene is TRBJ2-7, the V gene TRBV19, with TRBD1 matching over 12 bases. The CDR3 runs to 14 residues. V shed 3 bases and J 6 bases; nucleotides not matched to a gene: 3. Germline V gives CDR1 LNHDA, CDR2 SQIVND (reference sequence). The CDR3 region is CASSIGTGGGEQYF. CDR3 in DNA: TGTGCCAGTAGTATTGGGACAGGGGGCGGCGAGCAGTACTTC.

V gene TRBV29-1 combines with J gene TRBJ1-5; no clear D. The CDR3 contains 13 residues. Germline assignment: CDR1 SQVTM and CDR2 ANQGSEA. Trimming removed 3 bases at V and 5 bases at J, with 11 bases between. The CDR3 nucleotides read TGCAGCGTTGAGTTGCAGGCAGATCAGCCCCAGCATTTT. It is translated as CSVELQADQPQHF.

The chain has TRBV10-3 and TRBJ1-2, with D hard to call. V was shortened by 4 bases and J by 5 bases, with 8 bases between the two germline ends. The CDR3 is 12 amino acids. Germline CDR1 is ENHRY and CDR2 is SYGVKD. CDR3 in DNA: TGTGCCATCAGTGGCAGTGCATATGGCTACACCTTC. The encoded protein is CAISGSAYGYTF.

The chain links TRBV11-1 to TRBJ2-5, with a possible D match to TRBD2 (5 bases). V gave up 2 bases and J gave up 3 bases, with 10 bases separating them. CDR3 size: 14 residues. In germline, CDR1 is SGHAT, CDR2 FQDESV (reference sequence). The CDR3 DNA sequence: TGTGCCAGCAGCTTACAGGAGCGGAAAGAGACCCAGTACTTC. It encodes CASSLQERKETQYF.

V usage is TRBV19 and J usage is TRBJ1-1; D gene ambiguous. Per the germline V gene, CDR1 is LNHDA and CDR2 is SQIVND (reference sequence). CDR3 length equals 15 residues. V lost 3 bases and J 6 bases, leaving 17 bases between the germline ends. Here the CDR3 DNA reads TGTGCCAGTAGTATTAAACGAGGGATTAACGCTGAAGCTTTCTTT. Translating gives CASSIKRGINAEAFF.

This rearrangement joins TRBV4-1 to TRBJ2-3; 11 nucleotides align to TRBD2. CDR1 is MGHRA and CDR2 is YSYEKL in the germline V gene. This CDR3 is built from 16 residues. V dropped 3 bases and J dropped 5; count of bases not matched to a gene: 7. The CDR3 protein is CASSQLAGGSRDTQYF. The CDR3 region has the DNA TGCGCCAGCAGCCAGCTAGCGGGGGGCTCCCGAGATACGCAGTATTTT.

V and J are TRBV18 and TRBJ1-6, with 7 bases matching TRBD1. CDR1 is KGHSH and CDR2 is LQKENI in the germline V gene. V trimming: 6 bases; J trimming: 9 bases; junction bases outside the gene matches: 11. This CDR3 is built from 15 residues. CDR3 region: CASSWDSILGSPLHF. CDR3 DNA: TGTGCCAGCTCCTGGGACAGCATTTTAGGTTCACCCCTCCACTTT.

In DNA, the CDR3 is TGTGCCAGCAGTGATCCCGGACAGGGGCGATATGAGACCAGTAACTATGGCTACACCTTC. It yields the protein CASSDPGQGRYETSNYGYTF. The genes are TRBV2 and TRBJ1-2, with 9 positions matching TRBD1. This CDR3 has 20 residues. In germline, CDR1 is SNHLY, CDR2 FYNNEI. V shed 3 bases, J shed 1 base, and the junction held 18 bases outside the gene matches.

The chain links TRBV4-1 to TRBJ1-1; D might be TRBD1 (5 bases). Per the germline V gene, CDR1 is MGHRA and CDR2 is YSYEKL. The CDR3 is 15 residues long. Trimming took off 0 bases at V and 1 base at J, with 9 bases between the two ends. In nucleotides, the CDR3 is TGCGCCAGCAGCCAAGACTGGGGCAGGAACACTGAAGCTTTCTTT. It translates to CASSQDWGRNTEAFF.

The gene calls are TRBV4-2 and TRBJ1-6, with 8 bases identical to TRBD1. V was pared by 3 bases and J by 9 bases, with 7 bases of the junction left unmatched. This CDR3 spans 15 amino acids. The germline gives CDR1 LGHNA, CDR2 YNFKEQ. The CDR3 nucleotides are TGTGCCAGCAGCCAGATCGGTCAGGGGGCTTCACCCCTCCACTTT. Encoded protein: CASSQIGQGASPLHF.

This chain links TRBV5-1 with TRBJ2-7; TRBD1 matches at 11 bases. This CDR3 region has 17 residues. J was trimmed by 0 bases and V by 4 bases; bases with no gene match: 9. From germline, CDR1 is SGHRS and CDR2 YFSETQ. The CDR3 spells CASSPGTGGPSSYEQYF. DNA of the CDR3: TGCGCCAGCAGCCCCGGGACAGGGGGTCCGTCCTCCTACGAGCAGTACTTC.

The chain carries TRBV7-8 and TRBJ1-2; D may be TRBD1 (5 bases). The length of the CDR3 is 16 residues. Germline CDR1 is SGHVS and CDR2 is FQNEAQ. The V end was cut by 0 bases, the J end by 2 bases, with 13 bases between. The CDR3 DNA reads TGTGCCAGCAGCTTAGCATTCCAGGGTTTCAACTATGGCTACACCTTC. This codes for CASSLAFQGFNYGYTF.

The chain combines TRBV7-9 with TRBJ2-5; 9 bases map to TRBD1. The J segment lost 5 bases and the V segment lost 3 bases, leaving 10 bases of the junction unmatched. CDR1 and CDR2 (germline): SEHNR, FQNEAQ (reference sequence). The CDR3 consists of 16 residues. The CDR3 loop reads CASSFSSQGAWETQYF. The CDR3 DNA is TGTGCCAGCAGCTTCAGCTCACAGGGGGCCTGGGAGACCCAGTACTTC.

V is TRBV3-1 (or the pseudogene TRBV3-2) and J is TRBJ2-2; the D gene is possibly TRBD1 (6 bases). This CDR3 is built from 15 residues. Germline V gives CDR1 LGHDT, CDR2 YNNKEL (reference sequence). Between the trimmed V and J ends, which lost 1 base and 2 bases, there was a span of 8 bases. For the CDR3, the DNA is TGTGCCAGCAGCCAAGGGGGGCTTAACACCGGGGAGCTGTTTTTT. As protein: CASSQGGLNTGELFF.

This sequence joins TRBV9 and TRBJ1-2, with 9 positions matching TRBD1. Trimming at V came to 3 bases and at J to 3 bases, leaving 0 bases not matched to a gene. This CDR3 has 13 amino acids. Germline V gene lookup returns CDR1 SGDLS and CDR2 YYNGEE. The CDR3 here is CASSGDRDYGYTF. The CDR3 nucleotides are TGTGCCAGCAGCGGGGACAGGGACTATGGCTACACCTTC.

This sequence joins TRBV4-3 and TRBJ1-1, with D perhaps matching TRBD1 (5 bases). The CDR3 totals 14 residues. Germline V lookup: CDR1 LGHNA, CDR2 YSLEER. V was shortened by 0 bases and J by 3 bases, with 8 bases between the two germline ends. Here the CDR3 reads CASSQDWGDTEAFF. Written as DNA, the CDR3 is TGCGCCAGCAGCCAAGATTGGGGGGACACTGAAGCTTTCTTT.

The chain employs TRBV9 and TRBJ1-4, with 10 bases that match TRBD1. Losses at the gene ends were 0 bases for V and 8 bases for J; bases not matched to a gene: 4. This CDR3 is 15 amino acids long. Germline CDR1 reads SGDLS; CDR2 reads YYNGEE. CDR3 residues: CASSVGGQGREKLFF. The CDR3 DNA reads TGTGCCAGCAGCGTAGGGGGACAGGGGAGAGAAAAACTGTTTTTT.

The CDR3 bases are TGTGCCAGCAGTCCTAATACTCTCACAGATACGCAGTATTTT. Translated: CASSPNTLTDTQYF. This rearrangement joins TRBV7-6 to TRBJ2-3; D call uncertain. Looked up from germline, CDR1 is SGHVS and CDR2 is FNYEAQ. Between the trimmed V and J ends, which lost 6 bases and 2 bases, there was a span of 12 bases. The CDR3 sequence is 14 residues long.

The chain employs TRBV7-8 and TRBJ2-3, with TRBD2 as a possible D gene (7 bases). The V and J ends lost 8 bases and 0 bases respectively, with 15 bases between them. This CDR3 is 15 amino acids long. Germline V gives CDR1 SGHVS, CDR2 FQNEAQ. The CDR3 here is CASGGAGSSTDTQYF. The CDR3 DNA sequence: TGTGCCAGCGGGGGGGCGGGGAGTAGCACAGATACGCAGTATTTT.

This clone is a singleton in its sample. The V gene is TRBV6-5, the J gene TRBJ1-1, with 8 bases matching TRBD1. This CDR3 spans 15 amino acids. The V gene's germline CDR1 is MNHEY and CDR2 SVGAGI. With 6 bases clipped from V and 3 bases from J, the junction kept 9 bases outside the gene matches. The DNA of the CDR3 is TGTGCCAGCAGCGACCCCGGGACAGGCCACACTGAAGCTTTCTTT. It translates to CASSDPGTGHTEAFF.

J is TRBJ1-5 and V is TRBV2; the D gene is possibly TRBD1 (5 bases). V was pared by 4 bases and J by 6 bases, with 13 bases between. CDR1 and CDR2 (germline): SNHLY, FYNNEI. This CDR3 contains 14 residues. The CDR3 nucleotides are TGTGCCAGCAGTGTAGGACATAGAAGTCAGCCCCAGCATTTT. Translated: CASSVGHRSQPQHF.